The 9 T cell receptor beta chains presented below share a single source sample, sequenced in a study of radiotherapy plus CTLA-4 blockade in lung cancer. TCRdb's copy holds only in-frame clones and misses some; the assay was immunoSEQ multiplex PCR. Here the sample spans approximately 80,000 clones, just under 75% being singletons. The sequencing here drew on peripheral blood, taken from a patient treated with radiotherapy plus ipilimumab. The receptors come from a human donor with non-small cell lung cancer whose response to radiotherapy plus ipilimumab could not be evaluated.

V usage is TRBV5-1 and J usage is TRBJ1-1, with D uncertain. The CDR3 extends over 12 amino acids. Trimming pared 0 bases from V and 5 bases from J, leaving 5 bases between. From germline, CDR1 is SGHRS and CDR2 YFSETQ. Here the CDR3 reads CASSLDGTEAFF. The CDR3 DNA reads TGCGCCAGCAGCTTGGACGGTACTGAAGCTTTCTTT.

This chain's CDR3 is CASSDAGQGDEQYF. CDR3 DNA sequence: TGTGCCAGCAGTGATGCGGGACAGGGGGACGAGCAGTACTTC. The genes are TRBV25-1 and TRBJ2-7, with 11 nucleotides matching TRBD1. Germline CDR1 and CDR2: MGHDK and SYGVNS. CDR3 length: 14 amino acids. V lost 3 bases to trimming and J lost 5 bases; unmatched junction nucleotides: 3.

Turning to this clone: The same CDR3 is also encoded by other DNA sequences in this sample. The V and J genes are TRBV2 and TRBJ1-2, with D unresolved. Between the trimmed V and J ends, which lost 5 bases and 2 bases, there was a span of 9 bases. The CDR3 runs to 13 residues. CDR1 is SNHLY, CDR2 FYNNEI, per germline. The CDR3 loop is CASSPGRNYGYTF. In DNA, the CDR3 is TGTGCCAGCAGTCCGGGGAGAAACTATGGCTACACCTTC.

The chain carries TRBV10-3 and TRBJ1-2, with a possible D match to TRBD1 (5 bases). Germline CDR1 reads ENHRY; CDR2 reads SYGVKD. Trimming took 2 bases from V and 7 from J, leaving 14 bases between them. CDR3 length: 14 amino acids. CDR3 protein: CAISEPPGQRGYTF. CDR3 DNA sequence: TGTGCCATCAGTGAGCCACCAGGGCAACGTGGCTACACCTTC.

This chain joins TRBV11-3 and TRBJ2-7; 10 bases are a match to TRBD2. With V trimmed by 5 bases and J by 1 base, 5 bases remained unmatched. The germline gives CDR1 SGHNT, CDR2 YENEEA. The CDR3 has 15 amino acids. For the CDR3, the DNA is TGTGCCAGCAGCCTGATTAGCGGGGGGTCCTACGAGCAGTACTTC. Protein product: CASSLISGGSYEQYF. Complete variable domain (other parts from reference TRBV11-3 and TRBJ2-7): EAGVVQSPRYKIIEKKQPVAFWCNPISGHNTLYWYLQNLGQGPELLIRYENEEAVDDSQLPKDRFSAERLKGVDSTLKIQPAELGDSAVYLCASSLISGGSYEQYFGPGTRLTVT.

The rearrangement links TRBV7-9 to TRBJ2-7; D is perhaps TRBD1 (6 bases). This CDR3 contains 13 residues. Trimming left V 5 bases short and J 4 bases short, with 12 bases between. The germline gives CDR1 SEHNR, CDR2 FQNEAQ (reference sequence). The CDR3 DNA reads as TGTGCCAGCAGCATAGACAGGCCTTACGAGCAGTACTTC. It specifies CASSIDRPYEQYF. The full variable domain, rest sourced from reference TRBV7-9 and TRBJ2-7, is DTGVSQNPRHKITKRGQNVTFRCDPISEHNRLYWYRQTLGQGPEFLTYFQNEAQLEKSRLLSDRFSAERPKGSFSTLEIQRTEQGDSAMYLCASSIDRPYEQYFGPGTRLTVT.

This chain uses TRBV28 with TRBJ2-7; D gene uncertain. V was shortened by 0 bases and J by 2 bases, with 8 bases between the two germline ends. Germline V gives CDR1 MDHEN, CDR2 SYDVKM. The CDR3 is 14 residues long. The CDR3 nucleotides are TGTGCCAGCAGTTTATGGGCTTCGACCTACGAGCAGTACTTC. Protein sequence: CASSLWASTYEQYF.

The sample holds one count of this clone. The V call is TRBV5-1, the J call TRBJ1-2, with 7 bases matching TRBD1. V was clipped by 5 bases and J by 2 bases; unmatched bases: 3. CDR1 and CDR2 (germline): SGHRS, YFSETQ. The CDR3 consists of 13 residues. The CDR3 protein is CASRDRSNYGYTF. The CDR3 DNA reads as TGCGCCAGCAGGGACAGGTCGAACTATGGCTACACCTTC.

The sample holds a few counts of this clone. The chain links TRBV5-1 to TRBJ2-3; TRBD1 is a possible D gene (6 bases). Germline V gene data show CDR1 as SGHRS and CDR2 as YFSETQ. V was pared by 1 base and J by 5 bases, with 11 bases between. The CDR3 is 14 residues long. For the CDR3, the DNA is TGCGCCAGCAGCTTGCCAGGGGCCGGAGATACGCAGTATTTT. This encodes CASSLPGAGDTQYF.